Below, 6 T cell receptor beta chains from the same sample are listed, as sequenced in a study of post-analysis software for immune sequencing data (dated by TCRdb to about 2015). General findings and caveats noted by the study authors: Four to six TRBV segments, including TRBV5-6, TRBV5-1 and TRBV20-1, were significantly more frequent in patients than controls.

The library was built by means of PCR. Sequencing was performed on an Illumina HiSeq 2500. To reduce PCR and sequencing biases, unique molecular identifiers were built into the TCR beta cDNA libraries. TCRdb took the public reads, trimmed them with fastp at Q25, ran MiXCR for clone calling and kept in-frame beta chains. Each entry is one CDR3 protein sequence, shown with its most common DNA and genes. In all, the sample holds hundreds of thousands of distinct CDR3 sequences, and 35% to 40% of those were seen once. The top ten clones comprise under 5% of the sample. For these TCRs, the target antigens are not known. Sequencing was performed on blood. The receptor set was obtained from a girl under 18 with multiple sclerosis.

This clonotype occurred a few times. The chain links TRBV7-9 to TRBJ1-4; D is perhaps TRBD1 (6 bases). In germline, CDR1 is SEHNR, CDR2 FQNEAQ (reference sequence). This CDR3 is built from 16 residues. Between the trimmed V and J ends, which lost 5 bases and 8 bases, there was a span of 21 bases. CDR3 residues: CASSHEGGSPGEKLFF. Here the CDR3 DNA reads TGTGCCAGCAGCCACGAGGGGGGGTCGCCAGGCGAAAAACTGTTTTTT.

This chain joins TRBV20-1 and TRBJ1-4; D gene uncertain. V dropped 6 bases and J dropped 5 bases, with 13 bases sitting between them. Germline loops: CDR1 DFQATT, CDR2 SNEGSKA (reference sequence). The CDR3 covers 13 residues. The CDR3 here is CSARRTGNEKLFF. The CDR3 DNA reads TGCAGTGCCAGACGGACGGGGAATGAAAAACTGTTTTTT.

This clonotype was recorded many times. The CDR3 sequence is CASSQVDYNSPLHF. The CDR3 DNA sequence: TGTGCCAGCAGCCAAGTTGACTATAATTCACCCCTCCACTTT. The rearrangement uses TRBV3-1 and TRBJ1-6; no clear D. There are 14 residues in the CDR3. With 1 base removed from V and 3 bases from J, the gap between germline ends came to 4 bases. Germline-derived CDR1 and CDR2 are LGHDT and YNNKEL (reference sequence).

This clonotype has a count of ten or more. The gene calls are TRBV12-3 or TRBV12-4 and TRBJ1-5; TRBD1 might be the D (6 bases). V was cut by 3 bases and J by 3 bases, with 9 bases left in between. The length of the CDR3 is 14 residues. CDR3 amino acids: CASSLGANNQPQHF. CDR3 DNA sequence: TGTGCCAGCAGTTTGGGGGCTAACAATCAGCCCCAGCATTTT.

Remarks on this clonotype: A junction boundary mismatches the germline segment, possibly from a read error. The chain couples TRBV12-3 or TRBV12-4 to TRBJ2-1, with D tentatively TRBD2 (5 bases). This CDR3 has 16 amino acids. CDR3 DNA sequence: TGTGCCGGCAGCCCTGAGACGGGGAGTTCCTACAATGAGCAGTTCTTC. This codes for CAGSPETGSSYNEQFF.

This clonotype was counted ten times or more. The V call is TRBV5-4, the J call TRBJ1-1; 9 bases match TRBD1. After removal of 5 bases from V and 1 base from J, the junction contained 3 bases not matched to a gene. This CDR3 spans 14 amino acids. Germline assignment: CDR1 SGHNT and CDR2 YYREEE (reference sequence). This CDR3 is CASRDRGRNTEAFF. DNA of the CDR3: TGTGCCAGCAGAGACAGGGGGAGGAACACTGAAGCTTTCTTT.